This T cell receptor beta chain is drawn from a study of T cell responses to AZD1222 COVID-19 vaccine. The V segment lost 1 base and the J segment 4 bases; nucleotides outside the gene matches: 5. The CDR3 has 16 amino acids. Germline V gene lookup returns CDR1 SSHAT and CDR2 FNYEAQ (reference sequence). This clone turned up a few times. Sequenced by immunoSEQ multiplex PCR; TCRdb stores in-frame clones only, minus some. This sample has roughly 100,000 clones, with approximately 81% found just once. V usage is TRBV7-7 and J usage is TRBJ2-3; 10 nucleotides agree with TRBD1. This specimen consisted of peripheral blood, obtained on day 0 of AZD1222 vaccination. The source is an adult in good health. CDR3 sequence (DNA): TGTGCCAGCAGCTTAGGGGGGACAGGGGTCGCAGATACGCAGTATTTT. It encodes CASSLGGTGVADTQYF.